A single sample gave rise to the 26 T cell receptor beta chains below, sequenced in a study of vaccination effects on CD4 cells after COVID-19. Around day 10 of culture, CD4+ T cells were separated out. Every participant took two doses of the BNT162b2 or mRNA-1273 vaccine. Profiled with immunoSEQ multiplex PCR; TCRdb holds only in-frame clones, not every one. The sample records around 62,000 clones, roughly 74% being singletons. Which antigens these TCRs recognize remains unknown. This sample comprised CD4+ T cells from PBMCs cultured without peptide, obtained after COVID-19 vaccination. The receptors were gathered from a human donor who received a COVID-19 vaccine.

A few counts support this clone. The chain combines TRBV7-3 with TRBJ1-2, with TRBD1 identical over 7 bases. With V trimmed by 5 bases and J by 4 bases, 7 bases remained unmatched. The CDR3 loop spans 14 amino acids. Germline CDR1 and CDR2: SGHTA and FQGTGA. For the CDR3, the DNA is TGTGCCAGCAGCCCCGGTTACAGGGGCTATGGCTACACCTTC. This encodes CASSPGYRGYGYTF.

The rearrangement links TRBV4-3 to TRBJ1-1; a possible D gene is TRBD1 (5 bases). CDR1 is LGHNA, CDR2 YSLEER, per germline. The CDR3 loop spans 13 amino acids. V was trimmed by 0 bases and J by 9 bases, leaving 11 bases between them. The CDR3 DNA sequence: TGCGCCAGCAGCCAAGAGGTTTCGGGACAAGCTTTCTTT. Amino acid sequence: CASSQEVSGQAFF.

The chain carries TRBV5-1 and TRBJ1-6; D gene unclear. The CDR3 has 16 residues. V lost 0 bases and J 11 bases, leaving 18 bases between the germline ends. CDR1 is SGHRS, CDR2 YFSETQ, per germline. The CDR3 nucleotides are TGCGCCAGCAGCTTGGCCCGAGAGTCGGCTGCCGCACCCCTCCACTTT. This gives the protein CASSLARESAAAPLHF.

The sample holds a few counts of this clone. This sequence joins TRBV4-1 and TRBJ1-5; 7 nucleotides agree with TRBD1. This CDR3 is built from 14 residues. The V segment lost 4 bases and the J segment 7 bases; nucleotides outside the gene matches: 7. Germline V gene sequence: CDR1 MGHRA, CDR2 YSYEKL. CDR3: CASSLDREKQPQHF. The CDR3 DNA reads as TGCGCCAGCAGCCTAGACAGGGAAAAGCAGCCCCAGCATTTT.

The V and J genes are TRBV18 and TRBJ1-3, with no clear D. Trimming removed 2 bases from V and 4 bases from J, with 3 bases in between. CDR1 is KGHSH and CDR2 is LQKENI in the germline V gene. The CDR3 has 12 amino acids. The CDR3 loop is CASSPEGNTIYF. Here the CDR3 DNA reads TGTGCCAGCTCACCAGAGGGAAACACCATATATTTT.

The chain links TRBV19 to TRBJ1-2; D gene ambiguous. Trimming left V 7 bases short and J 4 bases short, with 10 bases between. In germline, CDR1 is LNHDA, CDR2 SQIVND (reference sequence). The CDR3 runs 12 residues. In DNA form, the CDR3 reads TGTGCCAGTACTCCCGGGATCTATGGCTACACCTTC. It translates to CASTPGIYGYTF.

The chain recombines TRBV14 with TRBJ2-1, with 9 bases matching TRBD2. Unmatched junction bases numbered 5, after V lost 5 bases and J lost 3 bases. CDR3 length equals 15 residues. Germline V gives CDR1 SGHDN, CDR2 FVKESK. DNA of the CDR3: TGTGCCAGCAGCGGTCTAGCGGGGCACTACAATGAGCAGTTCTTC. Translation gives CASSGLAGHYNEQFF.

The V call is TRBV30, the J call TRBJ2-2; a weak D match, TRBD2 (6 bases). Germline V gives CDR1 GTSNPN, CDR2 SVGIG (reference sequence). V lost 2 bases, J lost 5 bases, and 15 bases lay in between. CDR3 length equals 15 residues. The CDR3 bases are TGTGCCTGGAGTCTAAGGGCGGGGAATACCGGGGAGCTGTTTTTT. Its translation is CAWSLRAGNTGELFF.

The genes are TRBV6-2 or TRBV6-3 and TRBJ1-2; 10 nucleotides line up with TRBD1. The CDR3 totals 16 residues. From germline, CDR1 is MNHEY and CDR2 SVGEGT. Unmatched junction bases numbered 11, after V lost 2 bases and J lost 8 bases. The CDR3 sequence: CASSYRDRGPLGGYTF. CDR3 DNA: TGTGCCAGCAGTTACAGGGACAGGGGCCCCCTCGGCGGCTACACCTTC.

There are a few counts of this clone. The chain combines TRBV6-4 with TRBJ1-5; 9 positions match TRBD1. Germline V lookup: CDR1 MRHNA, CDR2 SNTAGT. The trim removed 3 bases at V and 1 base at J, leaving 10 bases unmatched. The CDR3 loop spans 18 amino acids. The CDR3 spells CASSEPGQGRISNQPQHF. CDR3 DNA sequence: TGTGCCAGCAGTGAGCCGGGACAGGGCAGGATCAGCAATCAGCCCCAGCATTTT.

In DNA form, the CDR3 reads TGTGCCAGCAGCCAAGGGGCATATACCCAAGAGACCCAGTACTTC. It translates to CASSQGAYTQETQYF. This chain connects TRBV3-1 (or the pseudogene TRBV3-2) to TRBJ2-5, with unresolved D. There are 15 residues in the CDR3. Looked up from germline, CDR1 is LGHDT and CDR2 is YNNKEL (reference sequence). The V and J ends lost 1 base and 1 base respectively, with 10 bases between them.

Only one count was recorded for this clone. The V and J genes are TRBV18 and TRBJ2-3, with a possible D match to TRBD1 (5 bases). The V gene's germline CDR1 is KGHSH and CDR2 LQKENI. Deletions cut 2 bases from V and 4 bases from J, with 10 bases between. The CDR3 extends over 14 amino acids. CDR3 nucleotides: TGTGCCAGCTCACCAGGCAGGGATGCAGATACGCAGTATTTT. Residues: CASSPGRDADTQYF.

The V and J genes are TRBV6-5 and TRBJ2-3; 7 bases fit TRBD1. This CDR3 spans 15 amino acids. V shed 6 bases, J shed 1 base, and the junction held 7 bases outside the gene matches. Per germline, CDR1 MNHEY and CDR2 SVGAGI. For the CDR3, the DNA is TGTGCCAGCAGCCCGGTAGGGGGCGGCACAGATACGCAGTATTTT. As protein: CASSPVGGGTDTQYF.

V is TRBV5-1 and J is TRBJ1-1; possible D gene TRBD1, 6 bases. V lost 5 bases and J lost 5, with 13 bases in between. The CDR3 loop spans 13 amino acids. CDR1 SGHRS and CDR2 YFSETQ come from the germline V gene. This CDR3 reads CASSPVRGTEAFF. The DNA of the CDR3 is TGCGCCAGCAGTCCTGTAAGGGGGACTGAAGCTTTCTTT.

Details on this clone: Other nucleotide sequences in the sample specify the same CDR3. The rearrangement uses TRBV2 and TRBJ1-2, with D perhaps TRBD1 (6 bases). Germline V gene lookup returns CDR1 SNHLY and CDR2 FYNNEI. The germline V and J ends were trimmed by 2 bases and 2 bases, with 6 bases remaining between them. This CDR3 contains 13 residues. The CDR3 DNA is TGTGCCAGCAGTGAACAGGGGAACTATGGCTACACCTTC. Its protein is CASSEQGNYGYTF.

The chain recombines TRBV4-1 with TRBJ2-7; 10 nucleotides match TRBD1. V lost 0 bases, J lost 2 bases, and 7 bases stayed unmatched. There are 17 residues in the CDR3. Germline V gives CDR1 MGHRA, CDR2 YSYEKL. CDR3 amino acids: CASSQDLDRGYPYEQYV. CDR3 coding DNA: TGCGCCAGCAGCCAAGACTTGGACAGGGGGTACCCCTACGAGCAGTACGTC.

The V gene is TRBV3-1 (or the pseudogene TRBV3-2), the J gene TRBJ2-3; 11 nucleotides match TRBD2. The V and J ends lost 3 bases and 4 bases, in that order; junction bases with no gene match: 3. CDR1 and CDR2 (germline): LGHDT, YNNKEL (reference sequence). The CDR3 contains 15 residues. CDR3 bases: TGTGCCAGCAGCCATAGCGGGGGGGCTGCAGATACGCAGTATTTT. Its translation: CASSHSGGAADTQYF.

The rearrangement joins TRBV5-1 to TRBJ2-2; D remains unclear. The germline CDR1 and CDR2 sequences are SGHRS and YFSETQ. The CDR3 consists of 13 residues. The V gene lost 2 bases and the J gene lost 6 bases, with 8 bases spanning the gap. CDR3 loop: CASSFFGSGELFF. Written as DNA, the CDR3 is TGCGCCAGCAGCTTTTTCGGGTCCGGGGAGCTGTTTTTT.

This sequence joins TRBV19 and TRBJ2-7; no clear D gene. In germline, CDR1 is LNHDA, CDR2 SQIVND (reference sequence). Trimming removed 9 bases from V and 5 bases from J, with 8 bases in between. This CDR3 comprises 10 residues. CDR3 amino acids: CARGFHEQYV. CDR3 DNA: TGTGCCAGGGGATTTCACGAGCAGTACGTC.

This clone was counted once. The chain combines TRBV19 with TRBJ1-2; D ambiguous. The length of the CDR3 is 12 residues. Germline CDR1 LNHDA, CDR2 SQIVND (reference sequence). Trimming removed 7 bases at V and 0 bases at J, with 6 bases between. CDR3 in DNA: TGTGCCAGTATTGACGCTAACTATGGCTACACCTTC. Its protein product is CASIDANYGYTF.

The CDR3, as DNA: TGTGCCACCACAGGGCTTCAAGGTCAGCCCCAGCATTTT. Protein product: CATTGLQGQPQHF. The gene calls are TRBV24-1 and TRBJ1-5; a weak D match, TRBD1 (5 bases). Germline CDR1 and CDR2: KGHDR and SFDVKD. The CDR3 has 13 amino acids. Trimming removed 8 bases at V and 6 bases at J, with 13 bases between.

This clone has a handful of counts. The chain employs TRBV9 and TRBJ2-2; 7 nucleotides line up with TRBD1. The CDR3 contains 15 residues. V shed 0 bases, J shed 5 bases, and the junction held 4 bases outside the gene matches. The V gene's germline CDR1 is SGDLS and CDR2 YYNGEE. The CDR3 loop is CASSVDARGTGELFF. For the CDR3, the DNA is TGTGCCAGCAGCGTAGATGCCAGGGGGACCGGGGAGCTGTTTTTT. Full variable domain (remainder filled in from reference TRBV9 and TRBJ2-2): DSGVTQTPKHLITATGQRVTLRCSPRSGDLSVYWYQQSLDQGLQFLIQYYNGEERAKGNILERFSAQQFPDLHSELNLSSLELGDSALYFCASSVDARGTGELFFGEGSRLTVL.

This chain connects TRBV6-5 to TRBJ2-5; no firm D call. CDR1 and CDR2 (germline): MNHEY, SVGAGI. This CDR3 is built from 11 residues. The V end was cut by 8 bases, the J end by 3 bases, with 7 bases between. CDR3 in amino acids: CASGRKETQYF. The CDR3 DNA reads TGTGCCAGCGGCAGGAAAGAGACCCAGTACTTC.

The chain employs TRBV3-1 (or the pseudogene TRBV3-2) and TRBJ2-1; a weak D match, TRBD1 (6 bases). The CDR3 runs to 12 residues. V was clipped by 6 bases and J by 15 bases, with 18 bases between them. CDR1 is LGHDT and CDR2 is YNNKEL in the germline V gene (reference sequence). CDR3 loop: CASSTGYISLFF. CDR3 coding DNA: TGTGCCAGCAGTACAGGGTACATTTCACTGTTCTTC.

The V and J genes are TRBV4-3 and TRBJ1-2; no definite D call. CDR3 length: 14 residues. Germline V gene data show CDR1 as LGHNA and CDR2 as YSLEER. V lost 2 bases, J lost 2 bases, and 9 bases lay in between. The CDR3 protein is CASSQSGGNYGYTF. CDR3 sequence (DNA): TGCGCCAGCAGCCAAAGTGGAGGAAACTATGGCTACACCTTC.

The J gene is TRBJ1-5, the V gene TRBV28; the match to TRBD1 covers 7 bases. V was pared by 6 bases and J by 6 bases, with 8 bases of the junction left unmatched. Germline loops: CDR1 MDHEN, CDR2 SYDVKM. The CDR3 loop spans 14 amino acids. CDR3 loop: CASREGQAVQPQHF. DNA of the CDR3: TGTGCCAGCAGGGAAGGACAGGCTGTTCAGCCCCAGCATTTT.